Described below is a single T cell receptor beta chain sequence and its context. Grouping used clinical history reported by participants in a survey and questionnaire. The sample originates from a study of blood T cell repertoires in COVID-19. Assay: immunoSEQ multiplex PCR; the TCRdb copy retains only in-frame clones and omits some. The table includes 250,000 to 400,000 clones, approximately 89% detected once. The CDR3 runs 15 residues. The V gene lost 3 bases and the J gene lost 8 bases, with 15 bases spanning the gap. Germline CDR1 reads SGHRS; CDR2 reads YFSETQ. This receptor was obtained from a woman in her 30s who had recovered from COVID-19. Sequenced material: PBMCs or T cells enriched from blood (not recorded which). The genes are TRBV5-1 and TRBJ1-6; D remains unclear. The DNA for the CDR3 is TGCGCCAGCAGCTACCGCACGGCGGGCGATTCACCCCTCCACTTT. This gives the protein CASSYRTAGDSPLHF.